Listed below are T cell receptor beta chains from one sample, sequenced in a study of Ad26.COV2.S vaccination and SARS-CoV-2 variants. Repertoires were generated with immunoSEQ multiplex PCR, while TCRdb's copy carries only in-frame clones and drops some. The sample includes 400,000 to 500,000 clones, around 87% of them seen just once. The starting material was peripheral blood, obtained in a trial of Ad26.COV2.S vaccine versus placebo. The receptor source for this set is a person aged 18-60 years who received the Ad26.COV2.S COVID-19 vaccine or a placebo. CDR3s leave out the opening cysteine and the closing phenylalanine or tryptophan.

V gene: TRBV7-3
CDR3 protein: ASSPTGGTSYEQF

V gene: TRBV28
CDR3 protein: ASNQGAIFLGNSPLH

V gene: TRBV6-2/TRBV6-3
CDR3 protein: ASSYLLNPTGELF

V gene: TRBV5-1
CDR3 protein: ASSLAVGSRSGNTIY

V gene: TRBV3-1/TRBV3-2
CDR3 protein: ASSQPTGFEYT

V gene: TRBV24-1
CDR3 protein: ATAAGGPSYNEQY

V gene: TRBV9
CDR3 protein: ASSPQQGNSPLH

V gene: TRBV19
CDR3 protein: ASSPYSNQPQH

V gene: TRBV7-2
CDR3 protein: ASSLGQTSPLH

V gene: TRBV5-1
CDR3 protein: ASTSVGVRGGSSYNEQF

V gene: TRBV7-9
CDR3 protein: ASSSAGGATQY

V gene: TRBV7-9
CDR3 protein: ASSLEGGTGMSPLH

V gene: TRBV2
CDR3 protein: ASSQLRYNEQF

V gene: TRBV5-6
CDR3 protein: ASSLSRGRSLREY

V gene: TRBV10-1
CDR3 protein: ASSESNGTGKTNYGYT

V gene: TRBV2
CDR3 protein: ASTSGYTDTQY